What follows is one T cell receptor beta chain and its context. The data were taken from a study of T cell responses to AZD1222 COVID-19 vaccine. V shed 3 bases, J shed 4 bases, and the junction held 5 bases outside the gene matches. Per the germline V gene, CDR1 is SGDLS and CDR2 is YYNGEE. There are 14 residues in the CDR3. The assay was immunoSEQ multiplex PCR, and TCRdb's table has in-frame clones only and misses some. Here the sample spans fewer than 110,000 clones, about nine tenths being singletons. This clonotype was obtained from an adult in good health. The chain links TRBV9 to TRBJ1-1; 8 nucleotides align to TRBD1. The sequences come from peripheral blood, collected on day 0 of AZD1222 vaccination. The CDR3 DNA is TGTGCCAGCAGCGCTGGACAGGGAGGCACTGAAGCTTTCTTT. This codes for CASSAGQGGTEAFF.